These T cell receptor beta chains were read from a single sample in a study of T cell repertoires in cytomegalovirus infection. MiXCR, run by TCRdb on the reads, gives a single entry per CDR3 protein. This sample yields over 250,000 distinct CDR3 sequences, of which about 20% are seen a single time; roughly 19% belongs to the top ten. Their target antigens are unknown. The specimen comprised cultured PBMCs, sampled from culture after CMV antigen stimulation. The receptors were gathered from a human donor in good health (CMV status not recorded). Some clones in this sample may be carry-over from other donors' samples. The CDR3 runs from the conserved cysteine through the conserved F or W. The order of the fields is D gene, V gene, J gene, clone size, CDR3 protein. D genes are given only for firm matches. A row's size may be missing; if present it is once, few, many or a size class.

>NA|TRBV7-2|TRBJ1-1|many
CASSGQLNTEAFF
>NA|TRBV27|TRBJ1-1|few
CASRLTGLNTEAFF
>NA|TRBV27|TRBJ2-3|NA
CASSFFRTDTQYF
>NA|TRBV11-3|TRBJ2-3|many
CASTRGWGSTDTQYF
>NA|TRBV2|TRBJ2-7|few
CASSEPKGRGEQYF
>TRBD1|TRBV2|TRBJ1-6|few
CASRPGQGLLTLHF
>NA|TRBV27|TRBJ2-4|NA
CASGTVSNIQYF
>TRBD2|TRBV7-3|TRBJ2-3|many
CASSLAGDTDTQYF
>TRBD1|TRBV6-2/TRBV6-3|TRBJ1-2|many
CASNGQGNFGYTF
>TRBD1|TRBV5-6|TRBJ1-2|few
CASSLGTGGSDGYTF
>NA|TRBV27|TRBJ1-5|NA
CASRLQTRSNQPQHF
>NA|TRBV11-2|TRBJ1-1|NA
CASSSPQRHPEAFF
>NA|TRBV14|TRBJ2-3|NA
CASSLYYTDTQYF
>NA|TRBV18|TRBJ2-2|NA
CASSPRETGELFF
>NA|TRBV29-1|TRBJ2-2|few
CSVEPTGTGELFF
>TRBD2|TRBV19|TRBJ2-1|few
CASSPGLAGPLPEQFF
>TRBD2|TRBV19|TRBJ2-3|NA
CASSRGLVGPDTQYF
>NA|TRBV7-9|TRBJ1-1|NA
CASSYTDVYPIGAFF
>TRBD2|TRBV24-1|TRBJ2-1|NA
CATSVGLALTYNEQFF
>NA|TRBV20-1|TRBJ1-2|NA
CSARDRGEKYGYTF
>NA|TRBV20-1|TRBJ1-4|few
CSARIVTNEKLFF
>TRBD1|TRBV6-5|TRBJ1-5|few
CASRRDRDQPQHF
>NA|TRBV12-3/TRBV12-4|TRBJ1-1|many
CASSDGSYTEAFF
>TRBD1|TRBV7-2|TRBJ2-3|many
CASSLIGGRTDTQYF
>TRBD2|TRBV7-2|TRBJ2-1|many
CASSRSSGANNEQFF
>NA|TRBV7-2|TRBJ1-5|many
CASSWGGGEPQHF
>NA|TRBV2|TRBJ2-5|once
CASSDLAGQGETQYF
>NA|TRBV5-4|TRBJ2-5|NA
CASSVKDRQQETQYF
>NA|TRBV15|TRBJ1-2|NA
CATSREIGEISYGYTF
>NA|TRBV20-1|TRBJ1-5|once
CSASEGRLMWQPQHF
>NA|TRBV9|TRBJ1-2|NA
CASSVGAGGYTF
>TRBD1|TRBV2|TRBJ2-7|few
CASGRQGEESAKGGQYF
>NA|TRBV3-1|TRBJ1-2|few
CASSQDRQSNYGYTF
>TRBD1|TRBV12-3/TRBV12-4|TRBJ1-5|many
CASSVAGGVSNQPQHF
>TRBD2|TRBV5-6|TRBJ2-2|few
CASRSHPSAGGNTGVTGELFF
>TRBD2|TRBV6-2/TRBV6-3|TRBJ2-2|NA
CASRTSGRSLGELFF